The TCR beta chain under discussion was sequenced for a study of beta chain features in type 1 diabetes. Every isolated RNA sample was fully reverse transcribed, so sequencing captured expressed TCRB transcripts. This table comes from immunoSEQ multiplex PCR, and its TCRdb copy is limited to in-frame clones, with some not included. Seen here are about 230,000 clones, more than 9% observed once, and the top ten hold 0.03% to 0.035%. The length of the CDR3 is 15 residues. The germline CDR1 and CDR2 sequences are GTSNPN and SVGIG (reference sequence). V was cut by 1 base and J by 1 base, with 11 bases left in between.

The origin of this receptor is a woman aged 18-29 years in good health. The sequencing sample was made of naive CD4+ T cells from blood. The rearrangement links TRBV30 to TRBJ1-5, with D maybe TRBD1 (5 bases). In nucleotides, the CDR3 is TGTGCCTGGAGTGAAGGCAGGGCGAGCAATCAGCCCCAGCATTTT. Translating gives CAWSEGRASNQPQHF.